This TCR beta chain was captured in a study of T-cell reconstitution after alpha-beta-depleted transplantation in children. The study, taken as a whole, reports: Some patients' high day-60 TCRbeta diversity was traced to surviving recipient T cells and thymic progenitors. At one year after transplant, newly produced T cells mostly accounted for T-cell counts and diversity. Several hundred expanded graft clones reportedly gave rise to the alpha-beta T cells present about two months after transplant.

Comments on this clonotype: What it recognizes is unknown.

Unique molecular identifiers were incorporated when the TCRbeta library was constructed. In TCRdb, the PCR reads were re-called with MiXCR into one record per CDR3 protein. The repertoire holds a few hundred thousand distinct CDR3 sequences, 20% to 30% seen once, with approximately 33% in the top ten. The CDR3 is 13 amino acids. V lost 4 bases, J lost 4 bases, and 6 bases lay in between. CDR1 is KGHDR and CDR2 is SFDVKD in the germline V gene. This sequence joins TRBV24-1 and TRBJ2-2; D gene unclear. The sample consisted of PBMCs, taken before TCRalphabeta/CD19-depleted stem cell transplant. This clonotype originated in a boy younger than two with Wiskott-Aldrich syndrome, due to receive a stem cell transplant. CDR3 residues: CATSDYGTGELFF. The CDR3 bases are TGTGCCACCAGTGACTACGGCACCGGGGAGCTGTTTTTT.